This T cell receptor beta chain was observed in a study of CD8 T cells in ankylosing spondylitis. Study findings and constraints: Reported data indicate significant enrichment of disease-linked clones within matched ankylosing spondylitis synovial fluid. The disease-linked clones had a CD8+ phenotype and low blood frequencies. For ankylosing spondylitis blood, a TCR beta motif of about eight highly homologous variants appeared characteristic.

Germline V gene data show CDR1 as MGHRA and CDR2 as YSYEKL. V dropped 5 bases and J dropped 3; count of bases not matched to a gene: 9. The CDR3 is 15 amino acids. This clonotype came up a few times. The target antigen is unknown. 5'-RACE, quantitative and with molecular barcodes, yielded the TCR beta libraries. TCRdb re-derived calls from the 5' RACE reads in MiXCR, one entry per CDR3 protein. The sample lists around 770,000 distinct CDR3 sequences, roughly 12% seen once, with approximately 0.51% in the top ten. Source material: blood, either unsorted or a sorted T cell fraction (not recorded which). This clonotype originated in a male donor with ankylosing spondylitis. This rearrangement joins TRBV4-1 to TRBJ1-1, with TRBD1 matching 7 bases. In DNA, the CDR3 is TGCGCCAGCAGCTTACAATTCACAGGGGACACTGAAGCTTTCTTT. Translation gives CASSLQFTGDTEAFF.